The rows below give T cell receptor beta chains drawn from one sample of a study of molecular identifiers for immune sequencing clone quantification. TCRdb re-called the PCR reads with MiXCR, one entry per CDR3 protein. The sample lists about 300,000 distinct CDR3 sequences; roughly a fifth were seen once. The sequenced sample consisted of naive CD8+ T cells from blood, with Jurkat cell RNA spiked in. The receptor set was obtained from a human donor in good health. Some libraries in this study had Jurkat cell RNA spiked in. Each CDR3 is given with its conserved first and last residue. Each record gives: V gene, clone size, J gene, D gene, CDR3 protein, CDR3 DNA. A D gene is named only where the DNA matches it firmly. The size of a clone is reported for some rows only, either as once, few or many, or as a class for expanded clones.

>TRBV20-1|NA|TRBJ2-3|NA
CRGVLPTSTDTQYF
TGCAGGGGGGTCCTACCAACTAGCACAGATACGCAGTATTTT
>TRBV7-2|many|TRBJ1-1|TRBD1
CASSLPDRVRQNTEAFF
TGTGCCAGCAGCTTACCGGACAGGGTACGACAGAACACTGAAGCTTTCTTT
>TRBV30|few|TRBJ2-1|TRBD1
CAWSQGDEQFF
TGTGCCTGGAGTCAGGGGGATGAGCAGTTCTTC
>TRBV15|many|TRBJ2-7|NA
CATSRVTQGSYEQYF
TGTGCCACCAGCAGAGTCACACAGGGTTCCTACGAGCAGTACTTC
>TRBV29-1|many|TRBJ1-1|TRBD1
CSVVTGDRTEAFF
TGCAGCGTGGTTACAGGGGATCGGACTGAAGCTTTCTTT
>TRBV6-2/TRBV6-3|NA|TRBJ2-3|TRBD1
CASSYTPGQSLIVTDTQYF
TGTGCCAGCAGTTACACTCCGGGACAGTCCTTAATAGTTACGGATACGCAGTATTTT
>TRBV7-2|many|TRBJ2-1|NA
CASSLAKSSYNEQFF
TGTGCCAGCTCCCTGGCTAAAAGCTCCTACAATGAGCAGTTCTTC
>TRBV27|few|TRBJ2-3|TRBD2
CASSYLGLAVTDTQYF
TGTGCCAGCAGTTATCTGGGACTAGCTGTCACAGATACGCAGTATTTT
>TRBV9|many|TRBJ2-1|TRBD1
CASSVAGTGGRNEQFF
TGTGCCAGCAGCGTAGCTGGGACAGGGGGCCGGAATGAGCAGTTCTTC
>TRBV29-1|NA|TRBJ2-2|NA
CSVETSGAGELFF
TGCAGCGTTGAAACCAGTGGGGCCGGGGAGCTGTTTTTT
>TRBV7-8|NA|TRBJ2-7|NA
CASSLDVTVRYEQYF
TGTGCCAGCAGCTTAGATGTTACAGTCCGGTACGAGCAGTACTTC
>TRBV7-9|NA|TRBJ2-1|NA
CASRSRSGADNEQFF
TGTGCCAGCAGATCACGGTCGGGGGCCGACAATGAGCAGTTCTTC
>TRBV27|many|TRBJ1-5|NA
CASSFIGQPQHF
TGTGCCAGCAGTTTTATCGGTCAGCCCCAGCATTTT
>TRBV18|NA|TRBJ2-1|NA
CASSPRNEPNEQFF
TGTGCCAGCTCACCGAGAAATGAACCCAATGAGCAGTTCTTC
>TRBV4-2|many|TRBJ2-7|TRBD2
CASSPGTRGDEQYF
TGTGCCAGCAGCCCAGGGACTAGGGGGGACGAGCAGTACTTC